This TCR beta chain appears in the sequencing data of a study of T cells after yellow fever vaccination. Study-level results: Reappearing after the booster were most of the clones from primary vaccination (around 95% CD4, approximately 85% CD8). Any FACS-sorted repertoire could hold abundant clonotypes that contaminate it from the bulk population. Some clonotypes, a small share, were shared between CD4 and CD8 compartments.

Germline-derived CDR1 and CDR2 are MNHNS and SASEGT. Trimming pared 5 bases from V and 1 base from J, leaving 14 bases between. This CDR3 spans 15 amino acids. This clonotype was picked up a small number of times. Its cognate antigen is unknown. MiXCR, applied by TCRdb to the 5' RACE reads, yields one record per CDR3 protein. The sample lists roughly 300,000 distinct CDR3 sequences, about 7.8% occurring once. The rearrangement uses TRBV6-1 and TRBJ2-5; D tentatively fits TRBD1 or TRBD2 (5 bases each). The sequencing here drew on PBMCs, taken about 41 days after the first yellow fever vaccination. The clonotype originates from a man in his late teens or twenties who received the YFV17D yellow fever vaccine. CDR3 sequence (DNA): TGTGCCAGCAGTCGCTCCGGGGCCGGCCAAGAGACCCAGTACTTC. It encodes CASSRSGAGQETQYF.